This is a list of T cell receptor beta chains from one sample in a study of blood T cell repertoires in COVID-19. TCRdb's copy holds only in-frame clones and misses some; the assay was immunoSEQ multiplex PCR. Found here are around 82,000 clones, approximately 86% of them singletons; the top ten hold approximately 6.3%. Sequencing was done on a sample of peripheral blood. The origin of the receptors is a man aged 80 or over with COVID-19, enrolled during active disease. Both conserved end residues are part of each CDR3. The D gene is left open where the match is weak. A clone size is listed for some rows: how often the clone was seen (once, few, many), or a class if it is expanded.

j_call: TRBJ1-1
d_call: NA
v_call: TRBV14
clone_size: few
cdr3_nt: TGTGCCAGCAGCCAAGAACGTAGCACTGAAGCTTTCTTT
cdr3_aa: CASSQERSTEAFF

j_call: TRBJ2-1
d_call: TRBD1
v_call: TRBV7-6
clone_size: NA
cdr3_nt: TGTGCCAGCAGCCGGAACCGGGACAGGAACTACAATGAGCAGTTCTTC
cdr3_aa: CASSRNRDRNYNEQFF

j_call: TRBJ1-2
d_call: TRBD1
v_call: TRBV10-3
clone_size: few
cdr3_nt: TGTGCCATCAGCCACCTTCCGGGACAGGGGGCGGATGGCTACACCTTC
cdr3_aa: CAISHLPGQGADGYTF

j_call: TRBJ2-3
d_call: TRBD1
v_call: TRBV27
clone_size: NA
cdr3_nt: TGTGCCAGCAGTTTAGGTCCGGGACAGGGTGGCACAGATACGCAGTATTTT
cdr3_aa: CASSLGPGQGGTDTQYF

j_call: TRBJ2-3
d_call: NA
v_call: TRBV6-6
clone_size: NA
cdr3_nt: TGTGCCAGCAGTAGGGGGGATACGCAGTATTTT
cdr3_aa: CASSRGDTQYF

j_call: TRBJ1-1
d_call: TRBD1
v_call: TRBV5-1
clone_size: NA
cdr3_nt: TGCGCCAGCAGCCCGTTGACAGGGGGGAACACTGAAGCTTTCTTT
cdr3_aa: CASSPLTGGNTEAFF

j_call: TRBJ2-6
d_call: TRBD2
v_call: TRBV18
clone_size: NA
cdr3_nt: TGTGCCAGCTCACCCTGGGAGGGACGTGCAAACTCTGGGGCCAACGTCCTGACTTTC
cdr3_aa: CASSPWEGRANSGANVLTF

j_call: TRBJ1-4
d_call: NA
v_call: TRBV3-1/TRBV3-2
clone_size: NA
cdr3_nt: TGTGCCAGCAGCCAAGGGGGCGAAAAACTGTTTTTT
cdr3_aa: CASSQGGEKLFF

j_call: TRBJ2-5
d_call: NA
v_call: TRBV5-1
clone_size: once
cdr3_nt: TGCGCCAGCAGCTTGGAGCGCCAAGAGACCCAGTACTTC
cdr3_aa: CASSLERQETQYF

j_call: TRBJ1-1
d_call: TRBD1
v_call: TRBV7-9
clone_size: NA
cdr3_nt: TGTGCCAGCAGTCTCGCAGGGACAGGGAGCACTGAAGCTTTCTTT
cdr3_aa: CASSLAGTGSTEAFF

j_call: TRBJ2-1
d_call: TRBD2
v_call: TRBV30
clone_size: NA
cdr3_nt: TGTGCCTGGAGTGTACGAGGGCTAGCGGGGGGCCTAAGCTCCTACAATGAGCAGTTCTTC
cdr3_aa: CAWSVRGLAGGLSSYNEQFF

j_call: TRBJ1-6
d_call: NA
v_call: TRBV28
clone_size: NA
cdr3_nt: TGTGCCAGCAGTTACGGGACTCCGTTTACGCGGAGCTCCTATAATTCACCCCTCCACTTT
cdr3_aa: CASSYGTPFTRSSYNSPLHF

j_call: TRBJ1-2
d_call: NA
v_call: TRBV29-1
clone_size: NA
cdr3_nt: TGCAGCGTTGCCCAAAGGGGGGGCTACACCTTC
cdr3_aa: CSVAQRGGYTF

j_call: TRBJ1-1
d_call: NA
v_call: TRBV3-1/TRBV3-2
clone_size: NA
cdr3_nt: TGTGCCAGCAGCCCTACCGGGAAGGGAACTGAAGCTTTCTTT
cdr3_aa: CASSPTGKGTEAFF

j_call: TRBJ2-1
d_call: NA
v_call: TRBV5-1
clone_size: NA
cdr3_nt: TGCGCCAGCAGCTTCCCAGAGGGGGGGACGCCGACGAGGGAGCAGTTCTTC
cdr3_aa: CASSFPEGGTPTREQFF

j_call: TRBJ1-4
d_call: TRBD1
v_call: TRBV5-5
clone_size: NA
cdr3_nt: TGTGCCAGCAGCCCACCGACAGGGGTGGGTGAAAAACTGTTTTTT
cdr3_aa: CASSPPTGVGEKLFF

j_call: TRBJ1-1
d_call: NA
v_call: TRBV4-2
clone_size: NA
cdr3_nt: TGTGCCAGCAGCCAAGATATGGGCAGGGATGAAGCTTTCTTT
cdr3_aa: CASSQDMGRDEAFF

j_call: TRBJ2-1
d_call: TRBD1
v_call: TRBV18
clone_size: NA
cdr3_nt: TGTGCCAGCTCACCACGGCGGACAGGGAGCTCCTACAATGAGCAGTTCTTC
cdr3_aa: CASSPRRTGSSYNEQFF